The 9 T cell receptor beta chains below all came from one sample that was sequenced in a study of blood T cell repertoires in COVID-19. Profiling relied on immunoSEQ multiplex PCR, and the TCRdb table lists in-frame clones only, not all of them. Altogether 120,000 or so clones are present, about four fifths being singletons, with the ten largest covering 16%. Material for sequencing was peripheral blood. The receptor set was obtained from a woman aged 50 to 65 with acute or convalescent COVID-19.

This chain connects TRBV27 to TRBJ1-5; the match to TRBD1 covers 7 bases. From germline, CDR1 is MNHEY and CDR2 SMNVEV (reference sequence). There are 17 residues in the CDR3. The junction had 10 bases not matched to a gene; V was cut back by 5 bases and J by 0 bases. The CDR3: CASSLGGQLHSNQPQHF. DNA for the CDR3: TGTGCCAGCAGTCTCGGGGGACAGCTACATAGCAATCAGCCCCAGCATTTT.

V is TRBV6-5 and J is TRBJ1-1; a weak D match, TRBD1 (5 bases). This CDR3 comprises 12 residues. Germline-derived CDR1 and CDR2 are MNHEY and SVGAGI. Trimming cost V 6 bases and J 3 bases, with 8 bases left between them. The CDR3 is CASRDTDTEAFF. CDR3 coding DNA: TGTGCCAGCAGGGACACAGACACTGAAGCTTTCTTT.

The chain employs TRBV5-4 and TRBJ2-3, with a weak D call TRBD1 (6 bases). In germline, CDR1 is SGHNT, CDR2 YYREEE (reference sequence). This CDR3 contains 16 residues. V lost 2 bases and J 6 bases, leaving 19 bases between the germline ends. The CDR3 DNA is TGTGCCAGCAGCTTTAATCCACAGGGCACGAAGGATACGCAGTATTTT. It yields the protein CASSFNPQGTKDTQYF.

The rearrangement uses TRBV10-1 and TRBJ2-3, with TRBD2 identical over 8 bases. There are 15 residues in the CDR3. The V and J ends lost 3 bases and 4 bases, in that order; junction bases with no gene match: 6. Germline CDR1 is WNHNN and CDR2 is SYGVQD (reference sequence). The CDR3 loop reads CASSDGTRVADTQYF. In DNA, the CDR3 is TGCGCCAGCAGTGATGGGACTAGGGTCGCAGATACGCAGTATTTT.

The V call is TRBV11-2, the J call TRBJ1-5, with TRBD1 matching 7 bases. The germline CDR1 and CDR2 sequences are SGHAT and FQNNGV. J gave up 2 bases and V 5 bases, and 6 bases lay outside the gene matches. This CDR3 has 15 amino acids. Here the CDR3 DNA reads TGTGCCAGCAGCGGCGAAGGACAGGGCAATCAGCCCCAGCATTTT. This sequence encodes CASSGEGQGNQPQHF.

The chain joins TRBV5-1 to TRBJ1-3, with a possible D match to TRBD1 (5 bases). The CDR3 has 16 residues. The V end was cut by 0 bases, the J end by 4 bases, with 14 bases between. Germline V CDR1 and CDR2: SGHRS, YFSETQ. The CDR3 bases are TGCGCCAGCAGCTTGGCTCCGGGGGGAGGCGGAAACACCATATATTTT. Translation gives CASSLAPGGGGNTIYF. Complete variable domain (other parts from reference TRBV5-1 and TRBJ1-3): KAGVTQTPRYLIKTRGQQVTLSCSPISGHRSVSWYQQTPGQGLQFLFEYFSETQRNKGNFPGRFSGRQFSNSRSEMNVSTLELGDSALYLCASSLAPGGGGNTIYFGEGSWLTVV.

The chain uses TRBV27 and TRBJ2-3, with 8 bases fitting TRBD2. The J segment lost 1 base and the V segment lost 5 bases, leaving 8 bases of the junction unmatched. The CDR3 consists of 16 residues. Germline V gene lookup returns CDR1 MNHEY and CDR2 SMNVEV (reference sequence). The CDR3 DNA sequence: TGTGCCAGCAGTCCCTTTTTTAGCGGGGGCACAGATACGCAGTATTTT. It yields the protein CASSPFFSGGTDTQYF.

The CDR3 protein is CAWRLSASYGYTF. The CDR3 nucleotides are TGTGCCTGGAGACTCTCCGCTTCCTATGGCTACACCTTC. The J gene is TRBJ1-2, the V gene TRBV30; D is unclear. The length of the CDR3 is 13 residues. CDR1 and CDR2 from the germline V gene are GTSNPN and SVGIG (reference sequence). Trimming left V 3 bases short and J 4 bases short, with 12 bases between.

The gene calls are TRBV29-1 and TRBJ1-1; 8 bases match TRBD1. Trimming took 5 bases from V and 5 from J; bases not matched to a gene: 13. This CDR3 has 15 amino acids. From germline, CDR1 is SQVTM and CDR2 ANQGSEA. In nucleotides, the CDR3 is TGCAGCGTTTCCCTCGGGACAGGAGGGGCGACTGAAGCTTTCTTT. This sequence encodes CSVSLGTGGATEAFF.